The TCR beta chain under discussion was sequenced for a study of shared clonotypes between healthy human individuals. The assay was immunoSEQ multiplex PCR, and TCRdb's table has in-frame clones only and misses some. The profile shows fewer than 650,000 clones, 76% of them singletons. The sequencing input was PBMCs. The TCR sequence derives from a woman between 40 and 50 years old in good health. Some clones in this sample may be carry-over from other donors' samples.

CDR3 residues: CAISDFREAEKLFF. The DNA of the CDR3 is TGTGCCATCAGTGATTTTAGAGAAGCTGAAAAACTGTTTTTT. This chain links TRBV10-3 with TRBJ1-4, with no clear D. Germline loops: CDR1 ENHRY, CDR2 SYGVKD. V was shortened by 3 bases and J by 7 bases, with 12 bases between the two germline ends. The CDR3 extends over 14 amino acids.